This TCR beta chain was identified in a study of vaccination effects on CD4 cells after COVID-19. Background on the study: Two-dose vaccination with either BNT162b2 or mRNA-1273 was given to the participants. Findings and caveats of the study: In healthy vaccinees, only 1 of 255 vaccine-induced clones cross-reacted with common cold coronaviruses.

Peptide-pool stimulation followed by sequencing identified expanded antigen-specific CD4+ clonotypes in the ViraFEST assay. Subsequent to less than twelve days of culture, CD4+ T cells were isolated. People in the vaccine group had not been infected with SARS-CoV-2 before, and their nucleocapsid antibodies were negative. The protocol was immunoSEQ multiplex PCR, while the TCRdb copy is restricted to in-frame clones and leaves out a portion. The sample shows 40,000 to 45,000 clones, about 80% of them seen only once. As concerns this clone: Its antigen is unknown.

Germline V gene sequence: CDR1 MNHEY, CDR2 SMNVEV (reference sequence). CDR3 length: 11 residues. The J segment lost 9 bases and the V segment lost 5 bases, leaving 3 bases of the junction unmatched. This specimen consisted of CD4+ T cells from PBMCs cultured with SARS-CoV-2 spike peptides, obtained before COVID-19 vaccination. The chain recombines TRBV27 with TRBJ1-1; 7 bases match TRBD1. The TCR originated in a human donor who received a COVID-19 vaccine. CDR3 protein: CASSTTGKAFF. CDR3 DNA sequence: TGTGCCAGCAGTACGACAGGGAAAGCTTTCTTT.